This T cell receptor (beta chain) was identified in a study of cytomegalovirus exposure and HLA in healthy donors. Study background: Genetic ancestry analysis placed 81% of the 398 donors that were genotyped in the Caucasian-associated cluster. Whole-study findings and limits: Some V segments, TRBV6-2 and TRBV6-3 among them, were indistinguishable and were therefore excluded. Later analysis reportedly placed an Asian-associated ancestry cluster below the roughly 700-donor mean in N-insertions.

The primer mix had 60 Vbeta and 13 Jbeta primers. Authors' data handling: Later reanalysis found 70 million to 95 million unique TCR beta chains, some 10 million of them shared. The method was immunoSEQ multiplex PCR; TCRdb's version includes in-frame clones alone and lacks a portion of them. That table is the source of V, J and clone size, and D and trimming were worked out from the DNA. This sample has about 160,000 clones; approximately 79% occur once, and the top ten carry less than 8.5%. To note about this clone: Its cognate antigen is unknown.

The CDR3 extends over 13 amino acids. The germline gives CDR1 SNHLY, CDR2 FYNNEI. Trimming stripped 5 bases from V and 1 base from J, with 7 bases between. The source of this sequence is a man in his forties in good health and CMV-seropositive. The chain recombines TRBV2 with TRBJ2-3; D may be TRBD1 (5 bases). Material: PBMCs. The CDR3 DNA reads TGTGCCAGCAGTTCCAGGGGCACAGATACGCAGTATTTT. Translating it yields CASSSRGTDTQYF.